The clone carrying this T cell receptor beta chain has ten or more counts. The data originate from a study of T cells in Graves' hyperthyroidism and ophthalmopathy. Patients between 18 and 65 years old had hyperthyroidism, newly diagnosed and lasting under 2 months. The CDR3 runs to 16 residues. The germline V gene encodes CDR1 KGHSH and CDR2 LQKENI. Deletions cut 1 base from V and 0 bases from J, with 10 bases between. Amplification of TCR beta CDR3 regions was performed using RNA transcripts as template. The HTBI set primed first-round TCR CDR3 RT-PCR. TCRdb analysed the multiplex PCR reads with MiXCR anew, one entry per CDR3 protein. The sample has around 420,000 distinct CDR3 sequences, approximately 15% seen once.

The sample consisted of blood. This rearrangement joins TRBV18 to TRBJ2-1; D is possibly TRBD1 or TRBD2 (6 bases each). This clonotype was obtained from a woman younger than 30 with Graves' hyperthyroidism. CDR3 bases: TGTGCCAGCTCACCACTAGCGGACAGCTCCTACAATGAGCAGTTCTTC. Protein: CASSPLADSSYNEQFF.